This TCR beta chain was identified in a study of post-analysis software for immune sequencing data. General observations from the study: In patients, five TRBV segments were more frequent than in controls, with TRBV5-6, TRBV5-1 and TRBV20-1 among them.

Unique-molecular-identifier-tagged TCR beta cDNA libraries were used. Via MiXCR, TCRdb re-called the PCR reads, giving one row per CDR3 protein. This table has 600,000 to 700,000 distinct CDR3 sequences, around 64% appearing once. The V and J ends lost 2 bases and 1 base respectively, with 5 bases between them. This CDR3 comprises 13 residues. CDR1 is MNHNY, CDR2 SVGAGI, per germline (reference sequence). This clonotype has a handful of counts. The antigen remains undetermined. This clonotype was obtained from a girl aged 2-10 years with multiple sclerosis. The J gene is TRBJ1-1, the V gene TRBV6-6; D may be TRBD1 (5 bases). The sequencing sample was made of blood. The chain's CDR3 is CASSYGGNTEAFF. CDR3 DNA sequence: TGTGCCAGCAGTTACGGGGGGAACACTGAAGCTTTCTTT.